Presented here are 3 T cell receptor beta chains from one specimen sequenced in a study of tumor and adjacent non-tumor tissue in lung cancer. RNA was extracted from bulk tissue without any cell sorting. The library came from three nested PCR rounds adapted from ARM-PCR protocols. TCRdb ran MiXCR on the multiplex PCR reads and lists one entry per CDR3 protein. Seen here are 120,000 or so distinct CDR3 sequences, about 66% observed once, and the top ten hold roughly 13%. The sequencing input was lung tumor tissue. The receptors come from a man in his thirties or forties with non-small cell lung cancer.

In its sample, this clonotype was seen once. The chain has TRBV5-4 and TRBJ2-5; 9 nucleotides align to TRBD1. Germline assignment: CDR1 SGHNT and CDR2 YYREEE (reference sequence). V lost 4 bases and J lost 5; bases outside the gene matches: 9. The CDR3 loop spans 15 amino acids. CDR3 sequence (DNA): TGTGCCAGCAGCAAATTCCGGGACAGGGCGGAGACCCAGTACTTC. Protein sequence: CASSKFRDRAETQYF.

DNA of the CDR3: TGTGCCATCTGCCGGGATCTTAACCCCGATACGCAGTATTTT. It codes for CAICRDLNPDTQYF. The chain links TRBV11-2 to TRBJ2-3; D is perhaps TRBD2 (5 bases). There are 14 residues in the CDR3. Trimming cost V 10 bases and J 6 bases, with 20 bases left between them. Germline values: CDR1 SGHAT, CDR2 FQNNGV.

Details on this clonotype: The DNA is left out, because the CDR3 cannot be placed on it with certainty; the CDR3 is given as TCRdb lists it. The chain couples TRBV29-1 to TRBJ1-1; the D call in the table, TRBD1, was not verified against the DNA. Germline-derived CDR1 and CDR2 are SQVTM and ANQGSEA. The CDR3 is 13 amino acids long, termini counted. CDR3 residues: CSVAGGAGAETFF.